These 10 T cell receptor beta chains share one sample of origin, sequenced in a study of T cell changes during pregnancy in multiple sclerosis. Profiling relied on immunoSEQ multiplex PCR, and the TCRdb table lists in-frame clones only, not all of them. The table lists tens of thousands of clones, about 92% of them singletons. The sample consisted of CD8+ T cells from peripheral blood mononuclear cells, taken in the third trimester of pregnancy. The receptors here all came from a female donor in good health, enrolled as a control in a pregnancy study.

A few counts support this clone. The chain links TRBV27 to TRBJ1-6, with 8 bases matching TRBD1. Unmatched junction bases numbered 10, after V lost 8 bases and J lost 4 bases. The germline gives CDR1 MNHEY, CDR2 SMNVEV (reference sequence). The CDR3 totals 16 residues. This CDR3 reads CASRTGGGVYNSPLHF. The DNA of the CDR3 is TGTGCCAGCCGAACAGGGGGTGGGGTATATAATTCACCCCTCCACTTT.

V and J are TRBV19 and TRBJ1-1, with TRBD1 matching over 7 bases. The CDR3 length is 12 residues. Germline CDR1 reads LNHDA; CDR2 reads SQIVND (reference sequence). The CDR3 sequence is CASTQGVTEAFF. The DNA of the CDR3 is TGTGCTTCCACCCAGGGGGTCACTGAAGCTTTCTTT.

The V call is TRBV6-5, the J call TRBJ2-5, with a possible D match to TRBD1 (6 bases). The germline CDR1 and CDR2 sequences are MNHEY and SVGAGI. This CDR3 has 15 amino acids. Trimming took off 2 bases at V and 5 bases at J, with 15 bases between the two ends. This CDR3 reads CASSYLRTARETQYF. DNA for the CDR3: TGTGCCAGCAGTTACCTCCGGACAGCCCGGGAGACCCAGTACTTC.

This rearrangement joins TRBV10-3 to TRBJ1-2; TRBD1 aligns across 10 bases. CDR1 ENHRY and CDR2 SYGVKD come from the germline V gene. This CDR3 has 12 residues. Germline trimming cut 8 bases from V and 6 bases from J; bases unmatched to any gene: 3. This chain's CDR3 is CAIEGTGDGYTF. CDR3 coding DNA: TGTGCCATCGAGGGGACAGGGGATGGCTACACCTTC.

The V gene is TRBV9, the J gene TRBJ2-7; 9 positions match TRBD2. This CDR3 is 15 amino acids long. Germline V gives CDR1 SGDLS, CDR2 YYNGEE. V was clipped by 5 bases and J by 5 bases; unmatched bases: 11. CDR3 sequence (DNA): TGTGCCAGCAGTGTGACTAGCGGACCTTCAGACGAGCAGTACTTC. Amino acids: CASSVTSGPSDEQYF.

CDR3 loop: CSVEGRAGGNNEQFF. CDR3 DNA: TGCAGCGTTGAGGGGCGGGCGGGGGGTAACAATGAGCAGTTCTTC. V is TRBV29-1 and J is TRBJ2-1; 8 bases are shared with TRBD2. Trimming at V came to 3 bases and at J to 5 bases, leaving 9 bases not matched to a gene. The CDR3 sequence is 15 residues long. Looked up from germline, CDR1 is SQVTM and CDR2 is ANQGSEA.

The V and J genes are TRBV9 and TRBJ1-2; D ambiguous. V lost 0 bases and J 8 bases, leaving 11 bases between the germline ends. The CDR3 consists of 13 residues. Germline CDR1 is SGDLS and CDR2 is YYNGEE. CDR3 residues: CASSVGVKEGYTF. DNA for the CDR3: TGTGCCAGCAGCGTAGGGGTAAAGGAGGGCTACACCTTC.

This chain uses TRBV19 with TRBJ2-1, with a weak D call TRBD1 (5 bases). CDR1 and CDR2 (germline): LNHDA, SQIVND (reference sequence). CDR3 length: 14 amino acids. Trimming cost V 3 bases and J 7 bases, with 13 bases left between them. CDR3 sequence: CASSIERGWNEQFF. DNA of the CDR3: TGTGCCAGTAGTATCGAAAGGGGATGGAATGAGCAGTTCTTC.

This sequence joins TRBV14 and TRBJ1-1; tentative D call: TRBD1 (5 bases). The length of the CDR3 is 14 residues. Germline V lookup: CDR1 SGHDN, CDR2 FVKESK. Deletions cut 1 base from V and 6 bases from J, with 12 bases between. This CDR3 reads CASSQAGRFAEAFF. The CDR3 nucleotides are TGTGCCAGCAGCCAAGCAGGGAGGTTTGCTGAAGCTTTCTTT.

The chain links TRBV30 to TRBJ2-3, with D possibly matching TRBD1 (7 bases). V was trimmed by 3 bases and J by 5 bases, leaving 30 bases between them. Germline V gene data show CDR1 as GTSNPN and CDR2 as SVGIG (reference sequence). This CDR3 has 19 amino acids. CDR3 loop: CAWRDGTARDSPWGDTQYF. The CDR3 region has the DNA TGTGCCTGGAGGGATGGGACAGCCCGGGACTCACCCTGGGGAGATACGCAGTATTTT.